A selection of T cell receptor beta chains follows, all from one sample in a study of blood T cell repertoires in COVID-19. Libraries were prepared by immunoSEQ multiplex PCR; TCRdb keeps only in-frame clonotypes and omits some of them. The repertoire includes more than 200,000 clones, around 89% of them detected once, and over 1.5% sits in the top ten. Material for sequencing was peripheral blood. The receptors here all came from a man between 65 and 80 years old with acute or convalescent COVID-19. Both conserved end residues are part of each CDR3. The order of the fields is D gene, clone size, V gene, J gene, CDR3 protein, CDR3 DNA. A D gene is named only where the DNA matches it firmly. Size values are once, few and many counts, or a class for expanded clones, and some rows have none.

D gene: TRBD2
clone size: -
V gene: TRBV7-2
J gene: TRBJ2-5
CDR3 protein: CASSSSGRGQETQYF
CDR3 DNA: TGTGCCAGCAGCTCTAGCGGGAGGGGCCAAGAGACCCAGTACTTC

D gene: -
clone size: -
V gene: TRBV25-1
J gene: TRBJ1-2
CDR3 protein: CASSEPDTHGYTF
CDR3 DNA: TGTGCCAGCAGTGAACCCGACACTCATGGCTACACCTTC

D gene: -
clone size: -
V gene: TRBV5-8
J gene: TRBJ1-5
CDR3 protein: CASSSRVSNQPQHF
CDR3 DNA: TGTGCCAGCAGTTCGCGCGTAAGCAATCAGCCCCAGCATTTT

D gene: -
clone size: once
V gene: TRBV7-9
J gene: TRBJ2-6
CDR3 protein: CASSLVYRRLSGANVLTF
CDR3 DNA: TGTGCCAGCAGCTTGGTCTACCGGAGGCTCTCTGGGGCCAACGTCCTGACTTTC

D gene: TRBD1
clone size: -
V gene: TRBV18
J gene: TRBJ1-5
CDR3 protein: CASSQTQRDSKRGYQPQHF
CDR3 DNA: TGTGCCAGCTCACAGACCCAACGGGACAGTAAAAGGGGCTATCAGCCCCAGCATTTT

D gene: TRBD2
clone size: once
V gene: TRBV2
J gene: TRBJ2-1
CDR3 protein: CASSEWTSGSSEQFF
CDR3 DNA: TGTGCCAGCAGTGAATGGACTAGCGGGAGTAGTGAGCAGTTCTTC

D gene: TRBD2
clone size: -
V gene: TRBV28
J gene: TRBJ2-5
CDR3 protein: CASSLLAGQETQYF
CDR3 DNA: TGTGCCAGCAGTTTATTAGCGGGACAAGAGACCCAGTACTTC

D gene: -
clone size: -
V gene: TRBV6-2/TRBV6-3
J gene: TRBJ1-1
CDR3 protein: CASSYSQLNTEAFF
CDR3 DNA: TGTGCCAGCAGTTACTCACAGCTGAACACTGAAGCTTTCTTT

D gene: TRBD2
clone size: -
V gene: TRBV28
J gene: TRBJ2-1
CDR3 protein: CASSLPTSGYNEQFF
CDR3 DNA: TGTGCCAGCAGCCTGCCCACTAGCGGTTACAATGAGCAGTTCTTC

D gene: -
clone size: once
V gene: TRBV7-2
J gene: TRBJ2-1
CDR3 protein: CASSLRIADEQFF
CDR3 DNA: TGTGCCAGCAGCTTACGGATCGCGGATGAGCAGTTCTTC

D gene: -
clone size: -
V gene: TRBV19
J gene: TRBJ1-1
CDR3 protein: CASSIVALNTEAFF
CDR3 DNA: TGTGCCAGTAGTATAGTAGCTCTTAACACTGAAGCTTTCTTT

D gene: -
clone size: -
V gene: TRBV4-2
J gene: TRBJ2-7
CDR3 protein: CASSQDRGMNEQYF
CDR3 DNA: TGTGCCAGCAGCCAAGACAGGGGTATGAACGAGCAGTACTTC

D gene: TRBD2
clone size: -
V gene: TRBV18
J gene: TRBJ2-1
CDR3 protein: CASSPRGRAQEQFF
CDR3 DNA: TGTGCCAGCTCACCACGCGGGAGGGCCCAGGAGCAGTTCTTC

D gene: -
clone size: few
V gene: TRBV27
J gene: TRBJ2-4
CDR3 protein: CASSSWGQAKNIQYF
CDR3 DNA: TGTGCCAGCAGTTCTTGGGGCCAGGCCAAAAACATTCAGTACTTC

D gene: -
clone size: -
V gene: TRBV27
J gene: TRBJ1-6
CDR3 protein: CASSGGAGYSPLHF
CDR3 DNA: TGTGCCAGCAGTGGCGGGGCAGGTTATTCACCCCTCCACTTT

D gene: TRBD2
clone size: -
V gene: TRBV3-1/TRBV3-2
J gene: TRBJ2-7
CDR3 protein: CASSLGLAAYEQYF
CDR3 DNA: TGTGCCAGCAGCCTCGGACTAGCGGCCTACGAGCAGTACTTC

D gene: TRBD1
clone size: -
V gene: TRBV7-3
J gene: TRBJ1-2
CDR3 protein: CASSPGQGASGYTF
CDR3 DNA: TGTGCCAGCAGCCCTGGACAGGGGGCGAGCGGCTACACCTTC

D gene: TRBD1
clone size: -
V gene: TRBV5-4
J gene: TRBJ1-6
CDR3 protein: CASSSDRVDNSPLHF
CDR3 DNA: TGTGCCAGCAGCTCCGACAGGGTAGACAATTCACCCCTCCACTTT

D gene: -
clone size: -
V gene: TRBV6-5
J gene: TRBJ1-1
CDR3 protein: CASSQSTNTEAFF
CDR3 DNA: TGTGCCAGCAGTCAGTCCACCAACACTGAAGCTTTCTTT

D gene: TRBD1
clone size: -
V gene: TRBV5-6
J gene: TRBJ2-7
CDR3 protein: CASSLRGPPYEQYF
CDR3 DNA: TGTGCCAGCAGCTTGAGGGGGCCTCCCTACGAGCAGTACTTC

D gene: TRBD1
clone size: -
V gene: TRBV6-5
J gene: TRBJ1-2
CDR3 protein: CASSWDRDANYGYTF
CDR3 DNA: TGTGCCAGCAGTTGGGACAGGGACGCTAACTATGGCTACACCTTC

D gene: -
clone size: few
V gene: TRBV2
J gene: TRBJ1-3
CDR3 protein: CASSAEGAAGNTIYF
CDR3 DNA: TGTGCCAGCAGTGCCGAGGGAGCTGCTGGAAACACCATATATTTT

D gene: TRBD2
clone size: many
V gene: TRBV9
J gene: TRBJ2-1
CDR3 protein: CASSKPTSTNEQFF
CDR3 DNA: TGTGCCAGCAGCAAACCGACTAGCACCAATGAGCAGTTCTTC

D gene: -
clone size: once
V gene: TRBV23-1
J gene: TRBJ2-3
CDR3 protein: CASSHFSGRTDTQYF
CDR3 DNA: TGCGCCAGCAGTCACTTTAGCGGTCGCACAGATACGCAGTATTTT

D gene: TRBD2
clone size: -
V gene: TRBV25-1
J gene: TRBJ2-3
CDR3 protein: CASASSLAESTDTQYF
CDR3 DNA: TGTGCCAGCGCTTCCTCACTAGCGGAGAGCACAGATACGCAGTATTTT

D gene: TRBD1
clone size: -
V gene: TRBV19
J gene: TRBJ1-2
CDR3 protein: CASSMGGQGEYGYTF
CDR3 DNA: TGTGCCAGTAGTATGGGAGGACAGGGAGAATATGGCTACACCTTC

D gene: -
clone size: -
V gene: TRBV2
J gene: TRBJ2-1
CDR3 protein: CASMVQGTARGQFF
CDR3 DNA: TGTGCCAGCATGGTACAGGGTACGGCCAGGGGGCAGTTCTTC

D gene: -
clone size: -
V gene: TRBV28
J gene: TRBJ1-1
CDR3 protein: CASRQPPAMNTEAFF
CDR3 DNA: TGTGCCAGCAGACAACCCCCCGCAATGAACACTGAAGCTTTCTTT

D gene: -
clone size: -
V gene: TRBV4-3
J gene: TRBJ2-7
CDR3 protein: CASSQERTPSEQYF
CDR3 DNA: TGCGCCAGCAGCCAAGAAAGGACTCCTTCCGAGCAGTACTTC

D gene: -
clone size: few
V gene: TRBV7-2
J gene: TRBJ2-1
CDR3 protein: CASSLGGLGSYNEQFF
CDR3 DNA: TGTGCCAGCAGCTTAGGTGGTCTCGGCTCCTACAATGAGCAGTTCTTC

D gene: TRBD1
clone size: -
V gene: TRBV2
J gene: TRBJ1-4
CDR3 protein: CASSTRTGLNEKLFF
CDR3 DNA: TGTGCCAGCAGTACACGGACAGGACTTAATGAAAAACTGTTTTTT

D gene: TRBD2
clone size: -
V gene: TRBV4-2
J gene: TRBJ2-3
CDR3 protein: CASSQSSGTLTDTQYF
CDR3 DNA: TGTGCCAGCAGCCAATCTAGCGGGACGCTCACAGATACGCAGTATTTT

D gene: TRBD2
clone size: -
V gene: TRBV11-3
J gene: TRBJ2-1
CDR3 protein: CASSPHSGSFDEQFF
CDR3 DNA: TGTGCCAGCAGCCCCCACAGCGGGAGTTTCGATGAGCAGTTCTTC

D gene: TRBD1
clone size: -
V gene: TRBV7-8
J gene: TRBJ1-4
CDR3 protein: CASSLAQGGNEKLFF
CDR3 DNA: TGTGCCAGCAGCTTAGCACAGGGGGGGAATGAAAAACTGTTTTTT

D gene: -
clone size: -
V gene: TRBV11-1
J gene: TRBJ1-1
CDR3 protein: CASSSRERTANTEAFF
CDR3 DNA: TGTGCCAGCAGCTCCCGGGAAAGGACAGCGAACACTGAAGCTTTCTTT

D gene: -
clone size: -
V gene: TRBV19
J gene: TRBJ1-2
CDR3 protein: CASTLGTSLGGYTF
CDR3 DNA: TGTGCCAGTACCCTCGGGACATCCCTCGGGGGCTACACCTTC

D gene: -
clone size: -
V gene: TRBV5-4
J gene: TRBJ2-1
CDR3 protein: CASSLQRYTGYNEQFF
CDR3 DNA: TGTGCCAGCAGCTTGCAGAGGTATACAGGCTACAATGAGCAGTTCTTC

D gene: -
clone size: few
V gene: TRBV10-2
J gene: TRBJ2-6
CDR3 protein: CASSAGVGGSGANVLTF
CDR3 DNA: TGCGCCAGCAGTGCTGGGGTTGGAGGCTCTGGGGCCAACGTCCTGACTTTC

D gene: -
clone size: -
V gene: TRBV9
J gene: TRBJ1-1
CDR3 protein: CASSVDWGHREAFF
CDR3 DNA: TGTGCCAGCAGCGTAGACTGGGGACACCGTGAAGCTTTCTTT

D gene: -
clone size: -
V gene: TRBV15
J gene: TRBJ1-5
CDR3 protein: CATSRPGGGKPQHF
CDR3 DNA: TGTGCCACCAGCAGACCGGGTGGGGGGAAGCCCCAGCATTTT

D gene: TRBD1
clone size: -
V gene: TRBV5-4
J gene: TRBJ2-7
CDR3 protein: CASSPSPGTGDYEQYF
CDR3 DNA: TGTGCCAGCAGCCCAAGCCCCGGGACAGGGGACTACGAGCAGTACTTC

D gene: -
clone size: -
V gene: TRBV19
J gene: TRBJ2-1
CDR3 protein: CASSITTGADEQFF
CDR3 DNA: TGTGCCAGTAGTATTACGACTGGGGCGGATGAGCAGTTCTTC

D gene: TRBD2
clone size: once
V gene: TRBV10-2
J gene: TRBJ2-5
CDR3 protein: CASSELASEETQYF
CDR3 DNA: TGCGCCAGCAGTGAACTAGCGAGTGAGGAGACCCAGTACTTC

D gene: -
clone size: -
V gene: TRBV24-1
J gene: TRBJ2-1
CDR3 protein: CATSDAGLGEQFF
CDR3 DNA: TGTGCCACCAGTGATGCAGGGTTGGGTGAGCAGTTCTTC

D gene: -
clone size: -
V gene: TRBV7-9
J gene: TRBJ1-1
CDR3 protein: CASSLQYGVNTEAFF
CDR3 DNA: TGTGCCAGCAGCTTACAATACGGGGTTAACACTGAAGCTTTCTTT

D gene: -
clone size: -
V gene: TRBV5-1
J gene: TRBJ1-2
CDR3 protein: CASSLGSGGNYGYTF
CDR3 DNA: TGCGCCAGCAGCTTGGGCTCCGGGGGGAACTATGGCTACACCTTC

D gene: -
clone size: -
V gene: TRBV3-1/TRBV3-2
J gene: TRBJ2-1
CDR3 protein: CASSQTPENEQFF
CDR3 DNA: TGTGCCAGCAGCCAGACACCCGAAAATGAGCAGTTCTTC

D gene: -
clone size: -
V gene: TRBV11-2
J gene: TRBJ2-1
CDR3 protein: CASSFFYSRGSTYNEQFF
CDR3 DNA: TGTGCCAGCAGCTTTTTTTATTCGAGGGGGAGTACCTACAATGAGCAGTTCTTC

D gene: -
clone size: few
V gene: TRBV18
J gene: TRBJ1-1
CDR3 protein: CASSPERDTEAFF
CDR3 DNA: TGTGCCAGCTCACCAGAGAGGGACACTGAAGCTTTCTTT

D gene: TRBD2
clone size: once
V gene: TRBV9
J gene: TRBJ2-1
CDR3 protein: CASSVGLAGYNEQFF
CDR3 DNA: TGTGCCAGCAGCGTAGGCCTAGCGGGATACAATGAGCAGTTCTTC